Listed here are 5 T cell receptor beta chains from one sample, sequenced in a study of OX40 agonist ivuxolimab in advanced cancers. Measured with immunoSEQ multiplex PCR; TCRdb has only the in-frame clones, and not every one. Seen here are about 72,000 clones, 88% observed once, and the top ten hold more than 0.85%. The sample consisted of CD4+ or CD8+ T cells sorted from blood, taken in a trial of the OX40 agonist ivuxolimab. These receptors were obtained from an adult with an advanced solid tumor such as melanoma, head and neck, liver or kidney cancer.

This chain uses TRBV6-1 with TRBJ1-1; possible D gene TRBD1, 5 bases. V was pared by 7 bases and J by 3 bases, with 18 bases between. This CDR3 is built from 15 residues. Germline CDR1 MNHNS, CDR2 SASEGT. DNA of the CDR3: TGTGCCAGCACCAGGGAGGGTAGTCCGGACACTGAAGCTTTCTTT. This sequence encodes CASTREGSPDTEAFF.

The rearrangement uses TRBV27 and TRBJ1-2; 10 nucleotides align to TRBD1. Germline lookup yields CDR1 MNHEY and CDR2 SMNVEV (reference sequence). The junction had 4 bases not matched to a gene; V was cut back by 4 bases and J by 8 bases. CDR3 length: 13 residues. CDR3 sequence reads: CASSWDRGFGYTF. Written as DNA, the CDR3 is TGTGCCAGCAGTTGGGACAGGGGTTTCGGCTACACCTTC.

The gene calls are TRBV10-2 and TRBJ2-1; 8 bases align to TRBD2. CDR1 and CDR2 from the germline V gene are WSHSY and SAAADI. The V and J ends lost 7 bases and 9 bases, in that order; junction bases with no gene match: 14. CDR3 size: 15 residues. The DNA of the CDR3 is TGCGCCAGCAAACGCCCAGCGGGAGATCATGGTGAGCAGTTCTTC. It specifies CASKRPAGDHGEQFF.

The chain has TRBV29-1 and TRBJ2-5; D is ambiguous. From germline, CDR1 is SQVTM and CDR2 ANQGSEA. CDR3 length: 12 amino acids. V lost 0 bases, J lost 7 bases, and 9 bases lay in between. This CDR3 reads CSVEDGSGTQYF. CDR3 nucleotides: TGCAGCGTTGAAGATGGTTCGGGGACCCAGTACTTC.

This chain links TRBV5-4 with TRBJ2-7; TRBD2 matches at 8 bases. The CDR3 sequence is 15 residues long. Germline CDR1 reads SGHNT; CDR2 reads YYREEE (reference sequence). V was clipped by 0 bases and J by 3 bases; unmatched bases: 5. CDR3 sequence reads: CASSLGRGRIYEQYF. CDR3 sequence (DNA): TGTGCCAGCAGCTTGGGTCGCGGGAGGATCTACGAGCAGTACTTC.